This TCR beta chain was sequenced in a study of blood T cell repertoires in COVID-19. Trimming took 1 base from V and 4 from J; bases not matched to a gene: 3. The length of the CDR3 is 16 residues. Germline CDR1 reads SGHVS; CDR2 reads FNYEAQ. Assay: immunoSEQ multiplex PCR; the TCRdb copy retains only in-frame clones and omits some. The repertoire holds approximately 51,000 clones, with about nine tenths as singletons. Sequences were obtained from peripheral blood. The origin of this receptor is a woman aged 80 or older with COVID-19, enrolled during active disease. V is TRBV7-6 and J is TRBJ2-1, with TRBD2 identical over 11 bases. In DNA form, the CDR3 reads TGTGCCAGCAGCTTAGACGGGACTAGCGGATACAATGAGCAGTTCTTC. Amino acids: CASSLDGTSGYNEQFF.